Sequencing of this T cell receptor (beta chain) was carried out in a study of T cells in Graves' hyperthyroidism and ophthalmopathy. Whole-study context: Before treatment of any kind, peripheral blood was taken at initial diagnosis.

On the basis of clinical symptoms, serum thyroxine and TRAb, thyroid ultrasound and orbital computed tomography, diagnoses were made. RNA transcripts were the template for amplifying TCR beta CDR3 regions. First-round RT-PCR targeting the TCR CDR3 was performed with the HTBI primer set. Each CDR3 protein is one row after TCRdb ran MiXCR on the multiplex PCR reads. The data contain approximately 560,000 distinct CDR3 sequences, approximately 14% of them singletons. The CDR3 spans 13 residues. Germline values: CDR1 SNHLY, CDR2 FYNNEI. Trimming pared 4 bases from V and 3 bases from J, leaving 10 bases between.

The chain carries TRBV2 and TRBJ2-7; D gene uncertain. The sequenced material came from blood. This receptor was identified in a woman aged 25 to 39 with Graves' hyperthyroidism. In nucleotides, the CDR3 is TGTGCCAGCAGTGCTAGAAAGCTCTACGAGCAGTACTTC. This translates into CASSARKLYEQYF.